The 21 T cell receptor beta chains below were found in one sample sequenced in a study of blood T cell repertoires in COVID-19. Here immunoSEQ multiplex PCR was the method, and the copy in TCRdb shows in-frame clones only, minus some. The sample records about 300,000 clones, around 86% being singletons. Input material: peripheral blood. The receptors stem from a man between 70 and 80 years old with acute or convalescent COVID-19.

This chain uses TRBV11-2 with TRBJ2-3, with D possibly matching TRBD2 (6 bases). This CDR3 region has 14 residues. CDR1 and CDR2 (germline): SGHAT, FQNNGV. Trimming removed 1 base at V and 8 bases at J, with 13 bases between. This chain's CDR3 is CASSLAAGRTTQYF. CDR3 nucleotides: TGTGCCAGCAGCTTAGCCGCGGGACGGACTACGCAGTATTTT.

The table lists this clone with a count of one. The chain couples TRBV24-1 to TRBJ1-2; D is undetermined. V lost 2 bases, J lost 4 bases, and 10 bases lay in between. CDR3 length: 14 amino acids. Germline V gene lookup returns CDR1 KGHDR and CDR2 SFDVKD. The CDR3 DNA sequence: TGTGCCACCAGTGATTCGGCGGATGGCTATGGCTACACCTTC. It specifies CATSDSADGYGYTF.

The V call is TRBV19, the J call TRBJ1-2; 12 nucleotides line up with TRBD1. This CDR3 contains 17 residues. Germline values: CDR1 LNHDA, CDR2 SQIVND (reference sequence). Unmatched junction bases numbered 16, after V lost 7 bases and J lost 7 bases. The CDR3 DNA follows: TGTGCCAGTACCGGCGGGACAGGGGGCGGCAAAAGCGGTGGCTACACCTTC. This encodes CASTGGTGGGKSGGYTF.

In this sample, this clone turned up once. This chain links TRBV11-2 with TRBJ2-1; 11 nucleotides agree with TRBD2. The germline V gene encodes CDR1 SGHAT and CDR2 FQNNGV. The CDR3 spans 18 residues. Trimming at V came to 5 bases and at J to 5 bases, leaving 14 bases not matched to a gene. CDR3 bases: TGTGCCAGCAGCGACAAATTTTCGTGGGGACTAGCGGACAATGAGCAGTTCTTC. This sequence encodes CASSDKFSWGLADNEQFF.

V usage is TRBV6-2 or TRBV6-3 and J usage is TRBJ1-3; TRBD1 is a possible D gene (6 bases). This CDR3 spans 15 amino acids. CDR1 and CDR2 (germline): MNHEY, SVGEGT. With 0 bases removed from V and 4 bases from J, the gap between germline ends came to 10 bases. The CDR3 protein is CASSYSGQTGNTIYF. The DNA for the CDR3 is TGTGCCAGCAGTTACTCTGGACAGACCGGAAACACCATATATTTT.

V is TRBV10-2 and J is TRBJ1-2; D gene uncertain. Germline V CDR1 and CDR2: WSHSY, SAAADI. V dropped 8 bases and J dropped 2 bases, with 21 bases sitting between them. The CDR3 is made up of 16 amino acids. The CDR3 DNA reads TGCGCCAGCTTTACTAGGTACGACGCTATGAACTATGGCTACACCTTC. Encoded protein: CASFTRYDAMNYGYTF.

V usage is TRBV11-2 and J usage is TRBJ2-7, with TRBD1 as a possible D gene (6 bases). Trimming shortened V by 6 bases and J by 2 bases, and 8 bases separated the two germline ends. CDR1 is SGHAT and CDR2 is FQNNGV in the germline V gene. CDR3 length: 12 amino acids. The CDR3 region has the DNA TGTGCCAGCAGACAGGGTACCTACGAGCAGTACTTC. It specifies CASRQGTYEQYF.

In DNA form, the CDR3 reads TGTGCCACCACAACTGGCAAACTACAAAATTCACCCCTCCACTTT. The encoded protein is CATTTGKLQNSPLHF. The chain carries TRBV19 and TRBJ1-6, with D hard to call. The V gene's germline CDR1 is LNHDA and CDR2 SQIVND (reference sequence). CDR3 size: 15 residues. V was cut by 10 bases and J by 7 bases, with 20 bases left in between. Complete variable domain (other parts from reference TRBV19 and TRBJ1-6): DGGITQSPKYLFRKEGQNVTLSCEQNLNHDAMYWYRQDPGQGLRLIYYSQIVNDFQKGDIAEGYSVSREKKESFPLTVTSAQKNPTAFYLCATTTGKLQNSPLHFGNGTRLTVT.

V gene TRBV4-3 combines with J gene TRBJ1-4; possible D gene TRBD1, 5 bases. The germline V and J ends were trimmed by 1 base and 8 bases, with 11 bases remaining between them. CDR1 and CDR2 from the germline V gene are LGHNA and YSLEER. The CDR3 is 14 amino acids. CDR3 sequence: CASSQGWTSEKLFF. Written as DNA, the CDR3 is TGCGCCAGCAGCCAAGGCTGGACATCCGAAAAACTGTTTTTT.

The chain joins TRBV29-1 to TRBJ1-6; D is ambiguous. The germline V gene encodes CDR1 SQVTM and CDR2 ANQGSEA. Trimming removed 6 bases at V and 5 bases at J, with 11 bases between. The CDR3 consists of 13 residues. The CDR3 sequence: CSVRVTDNSPLHF. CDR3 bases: TGCAGCGTGAGAGTAACAGATAATTCACCCCTCCACTTT.

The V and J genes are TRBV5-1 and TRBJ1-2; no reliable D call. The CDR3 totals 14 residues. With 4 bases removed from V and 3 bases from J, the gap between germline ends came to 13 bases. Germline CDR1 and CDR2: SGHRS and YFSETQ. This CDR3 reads CASSLGESHYGYTF. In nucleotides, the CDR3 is TGCGCCAGCAGCCTCGGGGAGAGCCACTATGGCTACACCTTC.

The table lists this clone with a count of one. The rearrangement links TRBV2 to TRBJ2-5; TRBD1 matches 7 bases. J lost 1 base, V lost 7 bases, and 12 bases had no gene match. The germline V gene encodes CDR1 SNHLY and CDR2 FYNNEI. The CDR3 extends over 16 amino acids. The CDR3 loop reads CASTYLTGVSQETQYF. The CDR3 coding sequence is TGTGCCAGCACATACCTTACAGGGGTTAGCCAAGAGACCCAGTACTTC.

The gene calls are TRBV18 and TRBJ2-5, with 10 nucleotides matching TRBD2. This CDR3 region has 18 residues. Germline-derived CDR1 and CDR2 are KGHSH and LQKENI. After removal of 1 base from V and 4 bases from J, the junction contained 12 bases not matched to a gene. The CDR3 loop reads CASSPLPLNPSGGETQYF. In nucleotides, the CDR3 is TGTGCCAGCTCACCACTCCCTCTGAACCCTAGCGGGGGAGAGACCCAGTACTTC.

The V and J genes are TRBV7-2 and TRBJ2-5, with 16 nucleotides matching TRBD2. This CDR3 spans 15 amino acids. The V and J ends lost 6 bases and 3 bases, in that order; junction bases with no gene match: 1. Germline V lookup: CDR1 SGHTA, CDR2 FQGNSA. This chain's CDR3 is CASRGLAGGEETQYF. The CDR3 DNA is TGTGCCAGCAGGGGACTAGCGGGAGGGGAAGAGACCCAGTACTTC.

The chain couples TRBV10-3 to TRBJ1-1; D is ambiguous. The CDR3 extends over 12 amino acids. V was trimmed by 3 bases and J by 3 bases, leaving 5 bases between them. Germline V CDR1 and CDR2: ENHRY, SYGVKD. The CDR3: CAISDGYTEAFF. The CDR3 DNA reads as TGTGCCATCAGTGACGGGTACACTGAAGCTTTCTTT.

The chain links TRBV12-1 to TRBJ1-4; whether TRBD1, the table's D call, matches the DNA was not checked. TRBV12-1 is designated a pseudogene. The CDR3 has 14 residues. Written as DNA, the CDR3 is TGTGCCAGCTCCAGGGGCAGGGCCAATGAAAAACTGTTTTTT. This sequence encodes CASSRGRANEKLFF.

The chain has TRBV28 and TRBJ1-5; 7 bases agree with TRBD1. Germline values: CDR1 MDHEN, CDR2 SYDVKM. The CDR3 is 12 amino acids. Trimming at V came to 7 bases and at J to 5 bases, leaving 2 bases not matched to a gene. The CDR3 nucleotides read TGTGCCAGCAAGACAGGGCATCAGCCCCAGCATTTT. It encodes CASKTGHQPQHF.

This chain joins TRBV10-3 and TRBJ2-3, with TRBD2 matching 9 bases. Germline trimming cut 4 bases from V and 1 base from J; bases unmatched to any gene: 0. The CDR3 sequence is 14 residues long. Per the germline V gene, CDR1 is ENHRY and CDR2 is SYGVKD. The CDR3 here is CAISGTSGTDTQYF. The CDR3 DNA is TGTGCCATCAGTGGGACTAGCGGCACAGATACGCAGTATTTT.

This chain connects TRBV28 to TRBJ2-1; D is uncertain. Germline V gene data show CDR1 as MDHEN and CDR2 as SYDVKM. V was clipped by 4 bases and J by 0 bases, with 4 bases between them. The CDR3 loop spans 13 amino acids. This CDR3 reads CASSSSSYNEQFF. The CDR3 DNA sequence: TGTGCCAGCAGTTCCTCCTCCTACAATGAGCAGTTCTTC.

CDR3 region: CASSLTSGSNEQFF. The CDR3 DNA sequence: TGTGCCAGCAGCTTGACTAGCGGGAGTAATGAGCAGTTCTTC. V gene TRBV5-4 combines with J gene TRBJ2-1; TRBD2 matches 11 bases. V lost 1 base, J lost 7 bases, and 1 base stayed unmatched. CDR1 SGHNT and CDR2 YYREEE come from the germline V gene (reference sequence). The CDR3 is 14 amino acids.

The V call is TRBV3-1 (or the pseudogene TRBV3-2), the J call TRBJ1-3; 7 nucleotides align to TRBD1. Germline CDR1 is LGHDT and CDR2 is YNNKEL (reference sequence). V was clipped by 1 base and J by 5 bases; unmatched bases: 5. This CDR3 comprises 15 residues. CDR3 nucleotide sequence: TGTGCCAGCAGCCAAGTTTGGACAGGAAGAAACACCATATATTTT. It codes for CASSQVWTGRNTIYF.